A selection of T cell receptor beta chains follows, all from one sample in a study of blood T cell repertoires in COVID-19. The table came from immunoSEQ multiplex PCR; TCRdb's copy has only in-frame clones and leaves some out. The sample contains approximately 300,000 clones, 86% of which appear only once. Input material: PBMCs or T cells enriched from blood (not recorded which). The receptors originated from a man aged 25-45 years who had recovered from COVID-19. Each CDR3 is given with its conserved first and last residue.

v_call: TRBV11-2
cdr3_aa: CASSFGLASGELFF

v_call: TRBV3-1/TRBV3-2
cdr3_aa: CASSQDFTPSYNSPLHF

v_call: TRBV7-9
cdr3_aa: CASSQGLAVTDTQYF

v_call: TRBV7-9
cdr3_aa: CASSSWTGWSIDETQYF

v_call: TRBV30
cdr3_aa: CAWSRGGGANVLTF

v_call: TRBV30
cdr3_aa: CALDRGEPMNTEAFF

v_call: TRBV2
cdr3_aa: CASRVTGDEAFF

v_call: TRBV7-9
cdr3_aa: CASSPDLNYEQYF

v_call: TRBV29-1
cdr3_aa: CSVRDSPYEQYF

v_call: TRBV29-1
cdr3_aa: CSVEGQGADGYTF

v_call: TRBV5-8
cdr3_aa: CASSSTPIGYNSPLHF

v_call: TRBV28
cdr3_aa: CASRSGTRNTGELFF

v_call: TRBV6-2/TRBV6-3
cdr3_aa: CASSYSIGNEKLFF

v_call: TRBV9
cdr3_aa: CASSVASGGGNEQFF

v_call: TRBV6-5
cdr3_aa: CASRTDRGYEQYF

v_call: TRBV5-1
cdr3_aa: CASSPGQGRQPQHF

v_call: TRBV27
cdr3_aa: CASTRGDNQPQHF

v_call: TRBV3-1/TRBV3-2
cdr3_aa: CASSQGTGNEQFF

v_call: TRBV6-6
cdr3_aa: CASSLQGLGNQPQHF

v_call: TRBV10-3
cdr3_aa: CAISEGRFRTSGSPQETQYF

v_call: TRBV13
cdr3_aa: CASSPRTGANEQYF

v_call: TRBV6-1
cdr3_aa: CASSEGQGPGNEQFF

v_call: TRBV19
cdr3_aa: CASSAFSDGYTF